The 22 T cell receptor beta chains presented below share a single source sample, sequenced in a study of blood T cell repertoires in COVID-19. Libraries were prepared by immunoSEQ multiplex PCR; TCRdb keeps only in-frame clonotypes and omits some of them. Of 200,000 to 250,000 clones listed, 70% to 85% are singletons. The sample comprised PBMCs or T cells enriched from blood (not recorded which). The receptor set was obtained from an older woman who had recovered from COVID-19.

The genes are TRBV5-1 and TRBJ2-5; 7 bases line up with TRBD2. This CDR3 contains 15 residues. The trim removed 3 bases at V and 0 bases at J, leaving 5 bases unmatched. CDR1 SGHRS and CDR2 YFSETQ come from the germline V gene. The CDR3 DNA is TGCGCCAGCAGCTCTCGCGGGGGATACCAAGAGACCCAGTACTTC. Amino acids: CASSSRGGYQETQYF.

The count of this clone is one. V usage is TRBV27 and J usage is TRBJ1-6; D uncertain. Trimming took off 3 bases at V and 9 bases at J, with 12 bases between the two ends. The CDR3 is made up of 14 amino acids. Germline loops: CDR1 MNHEY, CDR2 SMNVEV (reference sequence). The CDR3 DNA follows: TGTGCCAGCAGTTTTCGGGAATATGGTTCACCCCTCCACTTT. Translation: CASSFREYGSPLHF.

This chain joins TRBV5-1 and TRBJ2-3, with a tentative D call TRBD2 (6 bases). Trimming took off 0 bases at V and 0 bases at J, with 11 bases between the two ends. CDR3 size: 16 residues. Germline assignment: CDR1 SGHRS and CDR2 YFSETQ. The CDR3 here is CASSLEGRGSTDTQYF. Here the CDR3 DNA reads TGCGCCAGCAGCTTGGAAGGGCGGGGAAGCACAGATACGCAGTATTTT.

The rearrangement joins TRBV19 to TRBJ1-2; 11 bases are a match to TRBD1. CDR1 and CDR2 from the germline V gene are LNHDA and SQIVND (reference sequence). The V gene end was trimmed by 6 bases and the J gene end by 3 bases; junction bases not matched to a gene: 3. The CDR3 is 14 amino acids. The CDR3 here is CASSPGQGDYGYTF. The CDR3 DNA reads TGTGCCAGTAGCCCGGGACAGGGGGACTATGGCTACACCTTC.

The rearrangement joins TRBV3-1 (or the pseudogene TRBV3-2) to TRBJ1-6; D not resolved. Germline CDR1 reads LGHDT; CDR2 reads YNNKEL (reference sequence). This CDR3 region has 15 residues. Trimming cost V 1 base and J 0 bases, with 4 bases left between them. CDR3 region: CASSQARSYNSPLHF. For the CDR3, the DNA is TGTGCCAGCAGCCAAGCGCGCTCCTATAATTCACCCCTCCACTTT.

The chain employs TRBV5-4 and TRBJ1-2; D might be TRBD1 (5 bases). Trimming removed 3 bases from V and 0 bases from J, with 12 bases in between. The CDR3 spans 15 residues. The germline V gene encodes CDR1 SGHNT and CDR2 YYREEE (reference sequence). CDR3 loop: CASSYSRGANYGYTF. The DNA of the CDR3 is TGTGCCAGCAGCTATTCCCGGGGGGCTAACTATGGCTACACCTTC.

With respect to this clone: Other DNA sequences within the sample encode an identical CDR3. The chain uses TRBV5-1 and TRBJ2-5; no reliable D call. The V end lost 3 bases, the J end lost 1 base, and 4 bases lay between the germline ends. Germline-derived CDR1 and CDR2 are SGHRS and YFSETQ. The CDR3 is 12 residues long. The CDR3 loop reads CASSSFQETQYF. The CDR3 DNA sequence: TGCGCCAGCAGCTCGTTCCAAGAGACCCAGTACTTC.

The genes are TRBV7-9 and TRBJ2-7; D is uncertain. CDR1 and CDR2 (germline): SEHNR, FQNEAQ (reference sequence). The CDR3 has 13 amino acids. Trimming pared 2 bases from V and 7 bases from J, leaving 12 bases between. The DNA of the CDR3 is TGTGCCAGCAGCTTATCTAGACCCGGGGAGCAGTACTTC. Protein sequence: CASSLSRPGEQYF. Together with reference TRBV7-9 and TRBJ2-7, the CDR3 gives the full variable domain: DTGVSQNPRHKITKRGQNVTFRCDPISEHNRLYWYRQTLGQGPEFLTYFQNEAQLEKSRLLSDRFSAERPKGSFSTLEIQRTEQGDSAMYLCASSLSRPGEQYFGPGTRLTVT.

The chain couples TRBV2 to TRBJ1-2, with 9 bases lining up with TRBD1. The ends lost 4 bases at V and 7 bases at J; junction bases unmatched: 7. CDR3 length: 14 residues. Germline V gene sequence: CDR1 SNHLY, CDR2 FYNNEI. CDR3 DNA: TGTGCCAGCAGTGCCACAGGGGGCTTCTCTGGCTACACCTTC. Amino acids: CASSATGGFSGYTF.

The rearrangement joins TRBV29-1 to TRBJ1-1, with D perhaps TRBD1 (5 bases). The CDR3 totals 14 residues. CDR1 is SQVTM and CDR2 is ANQGSEA in the germline V gene. V gave up 1 base and J gave up 9 bases, with 18 bases separating them. The CDR3 nucleotides are TGCAGCGTTGAAGTCCTTAGCGGTGGGGGGAAAGCTTTCTTT. Its protein product is CSVEVLSGGGKAFF.

The chain joins TRBV10-2 to TRBJ1-6; a possible D gene is TRBD1 (5 bases). CDR1 is WSHSY and CDR2 is SAAADI in the germline V gene. The CDR3 sequence is 14 residues long. Between the trimmed V and J ends, which lost 2 bases and 9 bases, there was a span of 11 bases. The CDR3 DNA follows: TGCGCCAGCAGTGAGCAGGGTTCCCCTTCACCCCTCCACTTT. Amino acid sequence: CASSEQGSPSPLHF.

The chain recombines TRBV3-1 (or the pseudogene TRBV3-2) with TRBJ2-1; possibly TRBD2 for D (6 bases). V lost 4 bases and J lost 13, with 14 bases in between. The germline gives CDR1 LGHDT, CDR2 YNNKEL (reference sequence). This CDR3 contains 12 residues. CDR3 DNA sequence: TGTGCCAGCAGCCCGCCTCGGGGGTCTCAGTTCTTC. This encodes CASSPPRGSQFF.

V gene TRBV7-9 combines with J gene TRBJ2-2; 8 positions match TRBD2. The CDR3 totals 15 residues. After removal of 4 bases from V and 5 bases from J, the junction contained 6 bases not matched to a gene. CDR1 is SEHNR, CDR2 FQNEAQ, per germline (reference sequence). CDR3 bases: TGTGCCAGCAGCTCAAGCGGGAGTTATACCGGGGAGCTGTTTTTT. Translation: CASSSSGSYTGELFF.

This clone occurred once. The chain recombines TRBV5-1 with TRBJ1-4; 8 bases map to TRBD1. CDR1 is SGHRS, CDR2 YFSETQ, per germline. The CDR3 totals 16 residues. V lost 6 bases, J lost 1 base, and 8 bases stayed unmatched. In nucleotides, the CDR3 is TGCGCCAGCAAGGCAGGGGGCTTCGAAACTAATGAAAAACTGTTTTTT. Translating it yields CASKAGGFETNEKLFF.

The J gene is TRBJ2-6, the V gene TRBV11-2; D ambiguous. Trimming cost V 6 bases and J 0 bases, with 12 bases left between them. The V gene's germline CDR1 is SGHAT and CDR2 FQNNGV. The CDR3 totals 16 residues. The CDR3 spells CASSHSILSGANVLTF. CDR3 coding DNA: TGTGCCAGCAGTCACTCCATTCTCTCTGGGGCCAACGTCCTGACTTTC.

This chain uses TRBV19 with TRBJ2-4; possible D gene TRBD1, 5 bases. CDR3 length: 13 residues. Germline CDR1 and CDR2: LNHDA and SQIVND (reference sequence). V was trimmed by 5 bases and J by 6 bases, leaving 11 bases between them. The CDR3 bases are TGTGCCAGTAGTCCCCGACAGTTAAACATTCAGTACTTC. This translates into CASSPRQLNIQYF.

The V call is TRBV27, the J call TRBJ2-1, with 11 bases that match TRBD2. The germline V gene has CDR1 MNHEY and CDR2 SMNVEV (reference sequence). The CDR3 runs to 15 residues. Losses at the gene ends were 6 bases for V and 2 bases for J; bases not matched to a gene: 3. The CDR3 loop is CASSLLAGAYNEQFF. CDR3 coding DNA: TGTGCCAGCAGCCTACTAGCGGGAGCCTACAATGAGCAGTTCTTC.

J is TRBJ1-1 and V is TRBV6-1; D possibly corresponds to TRBD1 (6 bases). Germline CDR1 MNHNS, CDR2 SASEGT. This CDR3 is built from 14 residues. Trimming took off 3 bases at V and 0 bases at J, with 8 bases between the two ends. The CDR3 DNA reads TGTGCCAGCAGTGACCGACAGGTGAACACTGAAGCTTTCTTT. Encoded protein: CASSDRQVNTEAFF.

J is TRBJ2-7 and V is TRBV5-4, with 11 bases that match TRBD2. Germline V gene lookup returns CDR1 SGHNT and CDR2 YYREEE (reference sequence). The CDR3 runs 15 residues. Trimming cost V 3 bases and J 1 base; bases outside gene matches: 3. The CDR3 nucleotides read TGTGCCAGCAGCTCGACTAGCGGGGTTTCCTACGAGCAGTACTTC. Protein product: CASSSTSGVSYEQYF.

J is TRBJ2-7 and V is TRBV7-6, with D possibly matching TRBD1 (7 bases). This CDR3 comprises 13 residues. The germline V and J ends were trimmed by 5 bases and 6 bases, with 14 bases remaining between them. Germline V lookup: CDR1 SGHVS, CDR2 FNYEAQ. The CDR3 spells CASSRGTAGEQYF. CDR3 nucleotides: TGTGCCAGCAGCCGGGGGACAGCGGGCGAGCAGTACTTC.

The rearrangement links TRBV10-3 to TRBJ2-3; 10 nucleotides agree with TRBD2. The V and J ends lost 4 bases and 3 bases, in that order; junction bases with no gene match: 4. CDR3 length equals 15 residues. The germline CDR1 and CDR2 sequences are ENHRY and SYGVKD. This chain's CDR3 is CAISVSGGATDTQYF. DNA of the CDR3: TGTGCCATCAGTGTCAGCGGGGGGGCTACAGATACGCAGTATTTT.

The chain employs TRBV3-1 (or the pseudogene TRBV3-2) and TRBJ2-1, with 9 bases matching TRBD2. The CDR3 runs 14 residues. Germline CDR1 LGHDT, CDR2 YNNKEL (reference sequence). The V segment lost 6 bases and the J segment 7 bases; nucleotides outside the gene matches: 7. The CDR3 protein is CASRPYLAGNEQFF. For the CDR3, the DNA is TGTGCCAGCAGGCCGTATCTAGCGGGAAATGAGCAGTTCTTC.